The next 8 T cell receptor beta chains were all read from a single sample in a study of T cell responses to AZD1222 COVID-19 vaccine. TCRdb's table, derived via immunoSEQ multiplex PCR, lists solely in-frame clones and lacks some. The sample has 95,000 to 150,000 clones, 93% seen once. Sequenced here: peripheral blood, sampled 28 days after the second AZD1222 dose. Receptor source: an adult who received the AZD1222 COVID-19 vaccine.

V gene TRBV11-2 combines with J gene TRBJ2-5, with D tentatively TRBD1 (5 bases). The CDR3 has 15 amino acids. CDR1 and CDR2 from the germline V gene are SGHAT and FQNNGV. Between the trimmed V and J ends, which lost 2 bases and 4 bases, there was a span of 14 bases. The CDR3 nucleotides read TGTGCCAGCAGCTTATCGGGCAGGGAAGCAGAGACCCAGTACTTC. The encoded protein is CASSLSGREAETQYF.

This chain joins TRBV19 and TRBJ1-6; D is uncertain. This CDR3 contains 15 residues. V lost 3 bases, J lost 10 bases, and 16 bases lay in between. Germline V gene lookup returns CDR1 LNHDA and CDR2 SQIVND (reference sequence). The CDR3 region has the DNA TGTGCCAGTAGTATCCAGTTCGGGTTTCGCTCACCCCTCCACTTT. Encoded protein: CASSIQFGFRSPLHF.

The gene calls are TRBV4-3 and TRBJ2-1, with TRBD2 matching over 9 bases. Germline-derived CDR1 and CDR2 are LGHNA and YSLEER. The CDR3 has 16 amino acids. V shed 3 bases, J shed 0 bases, and the junction held 3 bases outside the gene matches. In nucleotides, the CDR3 is TGCGCCAGCAGCCAGCTTAGCGGGAGCTCCTACAATGAGCAGTTCTTC. It yields the protein CASSQLSGSSYNEQFF.

The CDR3, as DNA: TGTGCCAGCAGCTCCAGCGGGGGGGATACAGATACGCAGTATTTT. It is translated as CASSSSGGDTDTQYF. The V call is TRBV7-6, the J call TRBJ2-3; 10 nucleotides agree with TRBD2. This CDR3 contains 15 residues. Trimming at V came to 4 bases and at J to 3 bases, leaving 4 bases not matched to a gene. Germline V gene lookup returns CDR1 SGHVS and CDR2 FNYEAQ.

V is TRBV7-2 and J is TRBJ2-1, with unresolved D. Germline CDR1 and CDR2: SGHTA and FQGNSA. V was clipped by 7 bases and J by 6 bases, with 10 bases between them. CDR3 length: 12 amino acids. The CDR3 DNA reads TGTGCCAGCACCGTTACGGGCAATGAGCAGTTCTTC. Amino acid sequence: CASTVTGNEQFF.

The chain is built from TRBV7-6 and TRBJ2-1; 9 bases align to TRBD1. Germline trimming cut 5 bases from V and 2 bases from J; bases unmatched to any gene: 10. This CDR3 has 17 residues. In germline, CDR1 is SGHVS, CDR2 FNYEAQ. The CDR3 sequence: CASSPRPGQGPYNEQFF. CDR3 coding DNA: TGTGCCAGCAGCCCCCGACCGGGACAGGGACCCTACAATGAGCAGTTCTTC.

This clone was detected only once. The V and J genes are TRBV2 and TRBJ1-3; D ambiguous. Trimming removed 2 bases from V and 2 bases from J, with 7 bases in between. The CDR3 totals 14 residues. Germline V gene data show CDR1 as SNHLY and CDR2 as FYNNEI. As DNA, the CDR3 is TGTGCCAGCAGTGAAAACGGACCTGGAAACACCATATATTTT. Encoded protein: CASSENGPGNTIYF.

This chain connects TRBV18 to TRBJ1-2, with a weak D call TRBD1 (6 bases). The CDR3 contains 18 residues. CDR1 is KGHSH and CDR2 is LQKENI in the germline V gene. The germline V and J ends were trimmed by 2 bases and 0 bases, with 19 bases remaining between them. The CDR3 DNA reads TGTGCCAGCTCACCATTGACGCCAACCAGGGGAGCTAACTATGGCTACACCTTC. Translated: CASSPLTPTRGANYGYTF. Complete variable domain (other parts from reference TRBV18 and TRBJ1-2): NAGVMQNPRHLVRRRGQEARLRCSPMKGHSHVYWYRQLPEEGLKFMVYLQKENIIDESGMPKERFSAEFPKEGPSILRIQQVVRGDSAAYFCASSPLTPTRGANYGYTFGSGTRLTVV.